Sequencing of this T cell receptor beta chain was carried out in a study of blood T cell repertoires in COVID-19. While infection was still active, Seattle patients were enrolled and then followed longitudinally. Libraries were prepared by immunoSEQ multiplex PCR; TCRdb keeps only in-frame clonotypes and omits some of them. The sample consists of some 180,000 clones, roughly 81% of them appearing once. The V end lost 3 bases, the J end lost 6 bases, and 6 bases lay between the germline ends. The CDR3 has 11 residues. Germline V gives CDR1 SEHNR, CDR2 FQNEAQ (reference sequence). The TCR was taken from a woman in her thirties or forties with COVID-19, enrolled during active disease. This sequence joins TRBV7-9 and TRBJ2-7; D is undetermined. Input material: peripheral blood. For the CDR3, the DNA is TGTGCCAGCAGCTTTCCGGGCGAGCAGTACTTC. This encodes CASSFPGEQYF. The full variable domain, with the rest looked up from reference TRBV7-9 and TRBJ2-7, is DTGVSQNPRHKITKRGQNVTFRCDPISEHNRLYWYRQTLGQGPEFLTYFQNEAQLEKSRLLSDRFSAERPKGSFSTLEIQRTEQGDSAMYLCASSFPGEQYFGPGTRLTVT.